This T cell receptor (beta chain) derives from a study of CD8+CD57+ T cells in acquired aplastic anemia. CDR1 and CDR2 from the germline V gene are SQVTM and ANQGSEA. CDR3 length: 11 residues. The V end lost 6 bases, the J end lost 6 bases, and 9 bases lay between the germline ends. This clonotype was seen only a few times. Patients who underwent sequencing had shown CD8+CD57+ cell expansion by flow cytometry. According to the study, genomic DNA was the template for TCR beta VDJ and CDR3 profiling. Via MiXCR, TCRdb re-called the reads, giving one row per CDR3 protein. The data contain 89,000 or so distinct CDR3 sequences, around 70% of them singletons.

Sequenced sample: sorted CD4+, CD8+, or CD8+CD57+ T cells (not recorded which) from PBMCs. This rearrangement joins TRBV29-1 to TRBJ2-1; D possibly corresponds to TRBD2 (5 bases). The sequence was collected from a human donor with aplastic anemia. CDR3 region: CSVQLANEQFF. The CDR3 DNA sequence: TGCAGCGTACAGCTAGCCAATGAGCAGTTCTTC.